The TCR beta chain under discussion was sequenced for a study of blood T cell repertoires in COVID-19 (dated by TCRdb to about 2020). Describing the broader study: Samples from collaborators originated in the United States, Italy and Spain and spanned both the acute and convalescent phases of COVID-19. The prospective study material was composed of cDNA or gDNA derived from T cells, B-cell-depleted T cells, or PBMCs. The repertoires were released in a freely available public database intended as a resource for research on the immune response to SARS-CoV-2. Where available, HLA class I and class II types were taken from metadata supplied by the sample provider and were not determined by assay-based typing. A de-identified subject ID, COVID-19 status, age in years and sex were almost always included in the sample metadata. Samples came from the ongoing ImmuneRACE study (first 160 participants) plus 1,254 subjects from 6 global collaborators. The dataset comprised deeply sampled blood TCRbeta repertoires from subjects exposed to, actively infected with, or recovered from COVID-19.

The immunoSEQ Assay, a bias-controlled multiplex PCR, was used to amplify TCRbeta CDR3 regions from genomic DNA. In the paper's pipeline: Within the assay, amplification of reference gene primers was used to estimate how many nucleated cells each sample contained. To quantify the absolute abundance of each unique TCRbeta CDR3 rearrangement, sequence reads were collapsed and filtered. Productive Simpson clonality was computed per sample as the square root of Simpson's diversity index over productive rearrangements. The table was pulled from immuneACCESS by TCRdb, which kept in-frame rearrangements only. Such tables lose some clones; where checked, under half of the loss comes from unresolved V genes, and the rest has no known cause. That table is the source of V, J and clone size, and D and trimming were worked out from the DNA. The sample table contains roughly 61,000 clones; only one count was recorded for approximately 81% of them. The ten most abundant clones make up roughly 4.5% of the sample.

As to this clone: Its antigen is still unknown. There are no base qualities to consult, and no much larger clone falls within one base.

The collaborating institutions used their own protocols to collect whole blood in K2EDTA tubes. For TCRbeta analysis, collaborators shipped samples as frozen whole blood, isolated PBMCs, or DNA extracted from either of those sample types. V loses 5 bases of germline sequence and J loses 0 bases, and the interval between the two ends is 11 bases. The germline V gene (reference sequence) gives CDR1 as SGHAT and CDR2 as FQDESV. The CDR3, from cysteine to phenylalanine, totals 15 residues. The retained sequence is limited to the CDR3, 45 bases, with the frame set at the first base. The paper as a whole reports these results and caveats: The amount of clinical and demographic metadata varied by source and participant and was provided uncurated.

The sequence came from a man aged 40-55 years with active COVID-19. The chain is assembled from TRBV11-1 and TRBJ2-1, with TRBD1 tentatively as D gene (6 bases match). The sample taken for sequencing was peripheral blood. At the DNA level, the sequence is TGTGCCAGCAGCCGTACAGGGTCCTCCTACAATGAGCAGTTCTTC. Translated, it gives CASSRTGSSYNEQFF.